One and the same sample provided the 23 T cell receptor beta chains below, sequenced in a study of regulatory T cells in long-lasting Graves disease. Construction of the TCR beta libraries employed iRepertoire HTBI primers in conjunction with Arm-PCR of CDR3 regions. In TCRdb, the multiplex PCR reads were re-called with MiXCR into one record per CDR3 protein. The table shows around 470,000 distinct CDR3 sequences, with approximately 15% occurring only once. Time point noted: newly diagnosed GD, antithyroid drugs for less than 3 months. The TCR library was made from RNA extracted from PBMCs. A further study also used this sample, focusing on T cells in Graves' hyperthyroidism and ophthalmopathy.

This specimen consisted of peripheral blood mononuclear cells (PBMCs), obtained at new diagnosis, from a patient treated with antithyroid drugs. Receptor source: a woman between 45 and 65 years old with Graves disease.

This chain joins TRBV7-6 and TRBJ2-3, with D unclear. Germline CDR1 reads SGHVS; CDR2 reads FNYEAQ. The V end lost 3 bases, the J end lost 4 bases, and 8 bases lay between the germline ends. The CDR3 contains 13 residues. CDR3 sequence reads: CASSFSSSDTQYF. Here the CDR3 DNA reads TGTGCCAGCAGCTTTTCAAGCTCAGATACGCAGTATTTT.

The rearrangement links TRBV20-1 to TRBJ2-3; TRBD1 agrees at 9 bases. The V segment lost 6 bases and the J segment 2 bases; nucleotides outside the gene matches: 9. The CDR3 consists of 15 residues. The germline gives CDR1 DFQATT, CDR2 SNEGSKA (reference sequence). The CDR3 is CSATPGQGNTDTQYF. In DNA, the CDR3 is TGCAGTGCGACCCCGGGACAGGGTAACACAGATACGCAGTATTTT.

In its sample, this clonotype was seen a few times. V and J are TRBV5-4 and TRBJ2-3; 7 bases map to TRBD2. V trimming: 3 bases; J trimming: 0 bases; junction bases outside the gene matches: 7. Germline assignment: CDR1 SGHNT and CDR2 YYREEE (reference sequence). CDR3 size: 16 residues. The CDR3 region has the DNA TGTGCCAGCAGCTGGAGGCTAGCGGCAAGCACAGATACGCAGTATTTT. Its protein is CASSWRLAASTDTQYF.

Ten or more counts support this clonotype. Its ends do not fully match the called genes, so a read error is possible. The CDR3 is CSARGHISNQPQHF. In nucleotides, the CDR3 is TGCAGTGCGAGAGGACATATTAGCAATCAGCCCCAGCATTTT. V and J are TRBV20-1 and TRBJ1-5; TRBD1 might be the D (5 bases). Per the germline V gene, CDR1 is DFQATT and CDR2 is SNEGSKA (reference sequence). The CDR3 totals 14 residues.

The sample holds many counts of this clonotype. Germline and junction disagree at one end, which may indicate a read error. The chain joins TRBV18 to TRBJ2-1; D not resolved. This CDR3 region has 12 residues. CDR1 KGHSH and CDR2 LQKENI come from the germline V gene. The CDR3 DNA is TGTGCCAGCGGGTACTCCTTCAATGAGCAGTTCTTC. This translates into CASGYSFNEQFF.

This sequence joins TRBV2 and TRBJ2-7, with 10 bases aligning to TRBD2. The CDR3 runs 17 residues. With 6 bases clipped from V and 0 bases from J, the junction kept 11 bases outside the gene matches. The germline CDR1 and CDR2 sequences are SNHLY and FYNNEI. The DNA of the CDR3 is TGTGCCAGCAGCCGAGCCATACTAGCGGGAAGCTCCTACGAGCAGTACTTC. Residues: CASSRAILAGSSYEQYF.

The V gene is TRBV24-1, the J gene TRBJ1-6; 7 bases are a match to TRBD1. Germline values: CDR1 KGHDR, CDR2 SFDVKD. With V trimmed by 6 bases and J by 5 bases, 3 bases remained unmatched. This CDR3 spans 14 amino acids. CDR3 coding DNA: TGTGCCACCAGTCGGACAGGAGATAATTCACCCCTCCACTTT. It encodes CATSRTGDNSPLHF.

This clonotype was counted many times. V is TRBV5-1 and J is TRBJ2-7, with a weak D call TRBD1 (5 bases). Trimming removed 0 bases at V and 3 bases at J, with 19 bases between. The V gene's germline CDR1 is SGHRS and CDR2 YFSETQ. The CDR3 consists of 17 residues. The CDR3 loop is CASSLETAGLPGYEQYF. The DNA for the CDR3 is TGCGCCAGCAGCTTGGAAACTGCAGGGCTCCCGGGCTACGAGCAGTACTTC. The entire variable domain, with the rest obtained from reference TRBV5-1 and TRBJ2-7, is as follows: KAGVTQTPRYLIKTRGQQVTLSCSPISGHRSVSWYQQTPGQGLQFLFEYFSETQRNKGNFPGRFSGRQFSNSRSEMNVSTLELGDSALYLCASSLETAGLPGYEQYFGPGTRLTVT.

This clonotype was seen a handful of times. The chain has TRBV19 and TRBJ1-1; D gene ambiguous. Trimming stripped 3 bases from V and 4 bases from J, with 9 bases between. CDR1 LNHDA and CDR2 SQIVND come from the germline V gene (reference sequence). The CDR3 runs to 13 residues. CDR3 coding DNA: TGTGCCAGTAGTATTGCAGGCTTCACTGAAGCTTTCTTT. Protein sequence: CASSIAGFTEAFF.

This clonotype was detected many times. The chain employs TRBV6-2 or TRBV6-3 and TRBJ1-1; D unclear. The CDR3 is 17 residues long. Germline V gene sequence: CDR1 MNHEY, CDR2 SVGEGT. Trimming stripped 0 bases from V and 1 base from J, with 15 bases between. CDR3 protein: CASSYSTVAGQNTEAFF. Here the CDR3 DNA reads TGTGCCAGCAGTTACTCGACTGTCGCAGGCCAGAACACTGAAGCTTTCTTT.

This clonotype appeared many times. The V gene is TRBV6-1, the J gene TRBJ2-1, with 7 bases identical to TRBD2. With V trimmed by 7 bases and J by 6 bases, 6 bases remained unmatched. This CDR3 comprises 13 residues. Germline lookup yields CDR1 MNHNS and CDR2 SASEGT. The CDR3 loop reads CASMREGLNEQFF. CDR3 nucleotide sequence: TGTGCCAGCATGAGGGAGGGTCTCAATGAGCAGTTCTTC.

To note about this clonotype: A much larger clone is a single base away; this may be a read error. V is TRBV20-1 and J is TRBJ2-7; 9 bases match TRBD1. This CDR3 has 17 amino acids. Germline CDR1 DFQATT, CDR2 SNEGSKA (reference sequence). The CDR3 here is CSATPYSGTGYFYGQYF. CDR3 coding DNA: TGCAGTGCTACCCCTTATTCTGGGACAGGGTACTTCTACGGGCAGTACTTC.

This clonotype was seen more than once but under ten times. This sequence joins TRBV6-1 and TRBJ2-3; no definite D call. This CDR3 contains 14 residues. V dropped 6 bases and J dropped 4 bases, with 14 bases sitting between them. CDR1 MNHNS and CDR2 SASEGT come from the germline V gene. The CDR3: CASSQDASSDTQYF. CDR3 DNA sequence: TGTGCCAGCAGCCAAGACGCGAGTTCAGATACGCAGTATTTT.

This clonotype was observed a handful of times. This chain joins TRBV5-1 and TRBJ2-3, with 10 bases aligning to TRBD1. This CDR3 contains 13 residues. V lost 7 bases to trimming and J lost 4 bases; unmatched junction nucleotides: 3. The germline gives CDR1 SGHRS, CDR2 YFSETQ. The CDR3 DNA sequence: TGCGCCAGCCAGGGACAGGGGCCAGATACGCAGTATTTT. As protein: CASQGQGPDTQYF.

This clonotype was detected many times. The genes are TRBV5-1 and TRBJ2-7; either TRBD1 or TRBD2 may fit D (5 bases each). Trimming took 5 bases from V and 2 from J, leaving 17 bases between them. Germline values: CDR1 SGHRS, CDR2 YFSETQ. This CDR3 is built from 15 residues. The CDR3, as DNA: TGCGCCAGCAGGCAAACCGGGACCACCCCCTACGAGCAGTACTTC. This encodes CASRQTGTTPYEQYF.

This clonotype was seen a few times. The chain employs TRBV3-1 and TRBJ2-4; D remains ambiguous. Germline lookup yields CDR1 LGHDT and CDR2 YNNKEL (reference sequence). V was trimmed by 2 bases and J by 1 base, leaving 6 bases between them. CDR3 size: 14 residues. CDR3 coding DNA: TGTGCCAGCAGCCAAAAAGGGGCCAAAAACATTCAGTACTTC. It encodes CASSQKGAKNIQYF.

The chain couples TRBV30 to TRBJ2-1; no firm D call. Per germline, CDR1 GTSNPN and CDR2 SVGIG (reference sequence). V lost 3 bases and J lost 4, with 4 bases in between. The length of the CDR3 is 11 residues. In DNA, the CDR3 is TGTGCCTGGAGAGCATACAATGAGCAGTTCTTC. Translated: CAWRAYNEQFF. The variable domain in full, completed from reference TRBV30 and TRBJ2-1, reads SQTIHQWPATLVQPVGSPLSLECTVEGTSNPNLYWYRQAAGRGLQLLFYSVGIGQISSEVPQNLSASRPQDRQFILSSKKLLLSDSGFYLCAWRAYNEQFFGPGTRLTVL.

This clonotype was found many times. The chain links TRBV3-1 to TRBJ2-1, with 7 bases lining up with TRBD2. This CDR3 has 19 amino acids. J was trimmed by 8 bases and V by 0 bases; bases with no gene match: 19. The germline V gene has CDR1 LGHDT and CDR2 YNNKEL (reference sequence). For the CDR3, the DNA is TGTGCCAGCAGCCAAGATACTTGGACTAGTTCGGCCGATAACGATGAGCAGTTCTTC. This codes for CASSQDTWTSSADNDEQFF.

This clonotype was recorded many times. This rearrangement joins TRBV28 to TRBJ2-1; TRBD1 matches 10 bases. Per the germline V gene, CDR1 is MDHEN and CDR2 is SYDVKM. The CDR3 covers 21 residues. V was clipped by 6 bases and J by 3 bases; unmatched bases: 23. The CDR3 protein is CASSRRQGASSVPFGYNEQFF. For the CDR3, the DNA is TGTGCCAGCAGCCGCCGACAGGGGGCATCTTCTGTACCTTTTGGCTACAATGAGCAGTTCTTC.

This clonotype appeared many times. The chain links TRBV27 to TRBJ2-7; 8 bases fit TRBD1. Per germline, CDR1 MNHEY and CDR2 SMNVEV (reference sequence). The J segment lost 2 bases and the V segment lost 5 bases, leaving 8 bases of the junction unmatched. This CDR3 contains 15 residues. This CDR3 is CASSPYSDRAYEQYF. The CDR3 nucleotides are TGTGCCAGCAGTCCTTACTCGGACAGGGCCTACGAGCAGTACTTC.

This clonotype was picked up a small number of times. A much larger clone lies one base from this, so it may be a read error. The CDR3 bases are TGTGTCAGCAGTAACCGGGACAGGAAAAATTACGAGCAGTACTTC. Its translation: CVSSNRDRKNYEQYF. The chain combines TRBV12-3 or TRBV12-4 with TRBJ2-7, with 8 bases that match TRBD1. There are 15 residues in the CDR3.

This clonotype was recorded at least ten times. V is TRBV6-1 and J is TRBJ2-2; TRBD2 agrees at 8 bases. Germline values: CDR1 MNHNS, CDR2 SASEGT. The length of the CDR3 is 14 residues. The junction had 5 bases not matched to a gene; V was cut back by 8 bases and J by 3 bases. The CDR3 nucleotides are TGTGCCAGCTGGCGGGAGGCGGACACCGGGGAGCTGTTTTTT. This encodes CASWREADTGELFF.

The CDR3 here is CASSIGGVAGANVLTF. CDR3 DNA: TGTGCCAGTAGTATCGGGGGAGTGGCTGGGGCCAACGTCCTGACTTTC. The genes are TRBV19 and TRBJ2-6; maybe TRBD2 (6 bases). CDR1 and CDR2 from the germline V gene are LNHDA and SQIVND (reference sequence). V was trimmed by 3 bases and J by 2 bases, leaving 11 bases between them. This CDR3 spans 16 amino acids.